The present T cell receptor (beta chain) was sequenced within a study of blood T cells in healthy people across ages. Regarding this clonotype: The antigen remains unidentified. This may come from a read error, since a much larger clone is one base off.

The CDR3 is 16 amino acids. CDR1 and CDR2 from the germline V gene are ENHRY and SYGVKD. Donors ranged from about 6 to 90 years old and were healthy Caucasians in Russia. Donors each provided ten milliliters of peripheral blood. The second PCR ran about 6 to 12 cycles with a sample-barcoded 5' primer and J-beta primers. Each cDNA molecule was tagged by a template-switch adaptor that had 12 random nucleotides. One entry per CDR3 protein results from TCRdb running MiXCR on the 5' RACE reads. Among more than 800,000 distinct CDR3 sequences listed, roughly 26% were seen once. Points from the study as a whole: Because sorting was not performed, PBMCs prevented conclusive naive versus antigen-experienced comparison.

Sequenced: blood. The genes are TRBV10-3 and TRBJ1-2; no firm D call. The TCR comes from a woman of 80 years or more in good health. In DNA, the CDR3 is TGTGTCATCAGTGAACGGGGTGGAGTCTTAAACTATGGCTACACCTTC. Translated: CVISERGGVLNYGYTF.